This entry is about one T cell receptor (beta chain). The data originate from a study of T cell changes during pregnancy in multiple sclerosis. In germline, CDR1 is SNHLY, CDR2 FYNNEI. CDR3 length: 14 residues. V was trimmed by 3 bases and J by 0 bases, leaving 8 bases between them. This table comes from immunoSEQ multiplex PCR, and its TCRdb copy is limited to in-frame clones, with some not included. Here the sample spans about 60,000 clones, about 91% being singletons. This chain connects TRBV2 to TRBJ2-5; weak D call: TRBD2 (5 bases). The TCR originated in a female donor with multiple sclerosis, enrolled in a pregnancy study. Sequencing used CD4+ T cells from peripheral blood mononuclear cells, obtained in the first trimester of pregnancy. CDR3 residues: CASSDGGYQETQYF. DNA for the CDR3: TGTGCCAGCAGTGACGGCGGGTACCAAGAGACCCAGTACTTC.